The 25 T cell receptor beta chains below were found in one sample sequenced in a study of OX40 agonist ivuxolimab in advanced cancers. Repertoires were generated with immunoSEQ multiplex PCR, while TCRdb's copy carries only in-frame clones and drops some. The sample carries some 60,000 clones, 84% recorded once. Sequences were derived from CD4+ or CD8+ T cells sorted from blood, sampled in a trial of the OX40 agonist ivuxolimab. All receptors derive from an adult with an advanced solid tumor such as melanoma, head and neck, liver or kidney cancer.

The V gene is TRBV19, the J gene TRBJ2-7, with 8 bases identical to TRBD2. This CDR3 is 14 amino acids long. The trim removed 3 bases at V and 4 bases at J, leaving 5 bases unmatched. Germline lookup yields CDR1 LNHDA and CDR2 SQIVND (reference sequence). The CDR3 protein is CASSIGRGPYEQYF. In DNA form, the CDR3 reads TGTGCCAGTAGTATCGGGAGGGGACCTTACGAGCAGTACTTC.

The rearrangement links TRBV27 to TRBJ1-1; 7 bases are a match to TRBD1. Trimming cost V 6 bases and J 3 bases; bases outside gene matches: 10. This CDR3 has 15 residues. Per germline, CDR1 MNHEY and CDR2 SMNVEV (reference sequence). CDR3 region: CASRPPAGGHTEAFF. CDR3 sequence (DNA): TGTGCCAGCAGACCGCCAGCAGGGGGGCACACTGAAGCTTTCTTT.

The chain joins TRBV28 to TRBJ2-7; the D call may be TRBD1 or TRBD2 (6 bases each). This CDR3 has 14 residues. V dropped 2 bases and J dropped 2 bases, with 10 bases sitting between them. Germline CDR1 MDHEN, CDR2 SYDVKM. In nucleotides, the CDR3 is TGTGCCAGCAGTTTACGGGGGCCGACCTACGAGCAGTACTTC. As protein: CASSLRGPTYEQYF.

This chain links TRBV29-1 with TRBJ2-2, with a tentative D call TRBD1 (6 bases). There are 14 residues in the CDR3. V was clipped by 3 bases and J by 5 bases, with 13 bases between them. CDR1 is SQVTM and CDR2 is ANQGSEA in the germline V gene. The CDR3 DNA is TGCAGCGTTGAGCAGGGGCACGGGACCGGGGAGCTGTTTTTT. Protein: CSVEQGHGTGELFF.

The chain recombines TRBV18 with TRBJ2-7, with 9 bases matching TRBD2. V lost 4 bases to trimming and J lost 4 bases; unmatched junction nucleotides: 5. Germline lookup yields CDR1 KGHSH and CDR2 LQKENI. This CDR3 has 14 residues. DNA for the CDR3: TGTGCCAGCTCACTCACGACTAGCGGTTACGAGCAGTACTTC. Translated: CASSLTTSGYEQYF.

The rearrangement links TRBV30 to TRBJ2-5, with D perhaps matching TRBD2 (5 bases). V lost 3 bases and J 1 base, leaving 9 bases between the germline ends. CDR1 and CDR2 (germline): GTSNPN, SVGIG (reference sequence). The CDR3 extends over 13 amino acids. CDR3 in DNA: TGTGCCTGGAGAGCCGGGATCCAAGAGACCCAGTACTTC. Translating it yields CAWRAGIQETQYF.

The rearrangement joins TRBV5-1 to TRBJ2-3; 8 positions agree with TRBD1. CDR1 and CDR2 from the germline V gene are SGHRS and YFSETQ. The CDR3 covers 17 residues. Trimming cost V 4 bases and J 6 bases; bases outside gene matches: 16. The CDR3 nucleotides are TGCGCCAGCAGCCCGGAAGGGACAGGTGGTTTCGTCGATACGCAGTATTTT. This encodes CASSPEGTGGFVDTQYF.

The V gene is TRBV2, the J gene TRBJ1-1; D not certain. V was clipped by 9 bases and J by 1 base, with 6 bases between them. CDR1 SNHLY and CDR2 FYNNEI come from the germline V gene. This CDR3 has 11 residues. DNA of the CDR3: TGTGCCAGGCAATCGAACACTGAAGCTTTCTTT. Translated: CARQSNTEAFF.

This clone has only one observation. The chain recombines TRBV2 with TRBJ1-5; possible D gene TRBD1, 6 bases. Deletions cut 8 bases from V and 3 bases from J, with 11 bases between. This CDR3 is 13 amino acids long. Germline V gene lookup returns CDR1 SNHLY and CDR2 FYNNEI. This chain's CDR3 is CASRGTHNQPQHF. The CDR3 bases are TGTGCCAGCCGCGGGACACACAATCAGCCCCAGCATTTT.

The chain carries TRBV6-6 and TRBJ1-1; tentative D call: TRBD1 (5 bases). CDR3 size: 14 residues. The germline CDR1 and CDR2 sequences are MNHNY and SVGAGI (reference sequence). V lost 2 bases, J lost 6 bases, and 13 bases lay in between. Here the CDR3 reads CASSYGRVWAEAFF. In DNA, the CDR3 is TGTGCCAGCAGTTACGGCAGGGTGTGGGCTGAAGCTTTCTTT.

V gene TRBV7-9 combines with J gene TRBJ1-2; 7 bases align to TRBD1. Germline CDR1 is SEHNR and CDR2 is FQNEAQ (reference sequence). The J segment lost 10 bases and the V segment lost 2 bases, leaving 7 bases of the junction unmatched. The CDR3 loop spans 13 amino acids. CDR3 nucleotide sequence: TGTGCCAGCAGCTTAACCGACAGGGCCTTCTACACCTTC. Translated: CASSLTDRAFYTF.

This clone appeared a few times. Written as DNA, the CDR3 is TGCGCCAGCAGTGAGGTACCGGGACAGGTAGCCTACGAGCAGTACTTC. Its translation: CASSEVPGQVAYEQYF. The chain employs TRBV10-2 and TRBJ2-7; 8 positions match TRBD1. V was pared by 2 bases and J by 2 bases, with 8 bases of the junction left unmatched. Germline-derived CDR1 and CDR2 are WSHSY and SAAADI. The CDR3 consists of 16 residues.

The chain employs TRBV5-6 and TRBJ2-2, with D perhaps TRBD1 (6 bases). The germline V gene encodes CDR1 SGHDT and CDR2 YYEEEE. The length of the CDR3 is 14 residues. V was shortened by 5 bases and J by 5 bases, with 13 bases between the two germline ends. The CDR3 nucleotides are TGTGCCAGCAGTCATTTACAGGGAACCGGGGAGCTGTTTTTT. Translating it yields CASSHLQGTGELFF.

CDR3: CASSEWAGGAYEQYF. The CDR3 region has the DNA TGTGCCAGCAGTGAATGGGCGGGAGGGGCCTACGAGCAGTACTTC. The V gene is TRBV6-1, the J gene TRBJ2-7; 9 nucleotides align to TRBD2. V was clipped by 2 bases and J by 2 bases; unmatched bases: 4. The germline gives CDR1 MNHNS, CDR2 SASEGT. The CDR3 extends over 15 amino acids.

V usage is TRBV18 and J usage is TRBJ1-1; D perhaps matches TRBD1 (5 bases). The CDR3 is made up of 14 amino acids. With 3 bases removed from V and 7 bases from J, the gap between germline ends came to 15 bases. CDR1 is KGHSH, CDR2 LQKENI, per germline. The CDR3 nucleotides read TGTGCCAGCTCACCGTTTCTTGGGGCTCATGAAGCTTTCTTT. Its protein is CASSPFLGAHEAFF.

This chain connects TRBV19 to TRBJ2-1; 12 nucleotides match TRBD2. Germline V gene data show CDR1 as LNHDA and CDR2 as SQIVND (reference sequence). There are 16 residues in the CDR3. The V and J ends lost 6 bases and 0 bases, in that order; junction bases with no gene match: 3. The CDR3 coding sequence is TGTGCCAGTAGACTAGCGGGAGGCTTCTCCTACAATGAGCAGTTCTTC. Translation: CASRLAGGFSYNEQFF.

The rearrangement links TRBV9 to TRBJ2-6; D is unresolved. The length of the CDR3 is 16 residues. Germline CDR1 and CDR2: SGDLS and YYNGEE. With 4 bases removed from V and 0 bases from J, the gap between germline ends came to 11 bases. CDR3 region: CASSRQTGSGANVLTF. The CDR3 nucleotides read TGTGCCAGCAGCCGCCAAACGGGCTCTGGGGCCAACGTCCTGACTTTC. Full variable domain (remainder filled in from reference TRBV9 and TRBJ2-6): DSGVTQTPKHLITATGQRVTLRCSPRSGDLSVYWYQQSLDQGLQFLIQYYNGEERAKGNILERFSAQQFPDLHSELNLSSLELGDSALYFCASSRQTGSGANVLTFGAGSRLTVL.

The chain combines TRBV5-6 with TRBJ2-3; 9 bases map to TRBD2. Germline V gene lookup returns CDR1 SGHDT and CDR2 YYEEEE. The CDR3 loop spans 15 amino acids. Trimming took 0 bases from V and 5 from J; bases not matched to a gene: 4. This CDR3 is CASSLVAGEGDTQYF. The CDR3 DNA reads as TGTGCCAGCAGCTTGGTAGCGGGAGAAGGAGATACGCAGTATTTT.

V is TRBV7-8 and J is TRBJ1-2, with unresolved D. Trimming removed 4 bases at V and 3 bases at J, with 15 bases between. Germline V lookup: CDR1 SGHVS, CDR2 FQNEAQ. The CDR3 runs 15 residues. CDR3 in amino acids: CASSSRAGGDYGYTF. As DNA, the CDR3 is TGTGCCAGCAGCTCCCGGGCCGGCGGGGACTATGGCTACACCTTC.

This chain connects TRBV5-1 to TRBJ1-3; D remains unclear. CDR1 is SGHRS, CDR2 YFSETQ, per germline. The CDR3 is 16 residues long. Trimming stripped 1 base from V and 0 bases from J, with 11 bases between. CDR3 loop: CASSLNSPSSGNTIYF. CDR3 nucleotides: TGCGCCAGCAGCTTGAACTCACCCAGCTCTGGAAACACCATATATTTT.

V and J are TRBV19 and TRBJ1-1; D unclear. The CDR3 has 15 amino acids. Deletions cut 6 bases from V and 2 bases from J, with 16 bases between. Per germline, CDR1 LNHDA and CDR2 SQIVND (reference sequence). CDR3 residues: CASSSGRKGNTEAFF. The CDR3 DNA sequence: TGTGCCAGTAGCTCTGGACGGAAAGGAAACACTGAAGCTTTCTTT.

CDR3 amino acids: CASSLASLGYTF. For the CDR3, the DNA is TGTGCCAGCAGCTTAGCATCTCTAGGCTACACCTTC. V is TRBV11-2 and J is TRBJ1-2; D gene ambiguous. The CDR3 extends over 12 amino acids. Germline V gene data show CDR1 as SGHAT and CDR2 as FQNNGV. Trimming took 1 base from V and 8 from J, leaving 8 bases between them.

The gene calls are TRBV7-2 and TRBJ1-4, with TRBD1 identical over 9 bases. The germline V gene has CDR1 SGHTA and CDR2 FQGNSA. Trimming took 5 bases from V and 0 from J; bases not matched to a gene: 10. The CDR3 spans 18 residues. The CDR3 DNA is TGTGCCAGCAGCGGGATGACAGGGGGAATTGCAACTAATGAAAAACTGTTTTTT. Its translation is CASSGMTGGIATNEKLFF.

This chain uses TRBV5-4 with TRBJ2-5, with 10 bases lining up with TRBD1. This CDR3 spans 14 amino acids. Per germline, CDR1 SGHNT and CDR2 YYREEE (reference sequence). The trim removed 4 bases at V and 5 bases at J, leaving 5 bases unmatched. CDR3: CASSAKDRGETQYF. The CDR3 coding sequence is TGTGCCAGCAGCGCAAAGGACAGGGGGGAGACCCAGTACTTC. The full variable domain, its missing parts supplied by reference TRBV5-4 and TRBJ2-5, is ETGVTQSPTHLIKTRGQQVTLRCSSQSGHNTVSWYQQALGQGPQFIFQYYREEENGRGNFPPRFSGLQFPNYSSELNVNALELDDSALYLCASSAKDRGETQYFGPGTRLLVL.

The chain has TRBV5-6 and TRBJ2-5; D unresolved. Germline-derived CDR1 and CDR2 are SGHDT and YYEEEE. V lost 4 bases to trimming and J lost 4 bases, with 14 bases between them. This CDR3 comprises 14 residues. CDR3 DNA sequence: TGTGCCAGCAGCCCTGGGTCCAGAAGAGAGACCCAGTACTTC. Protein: CASSPGSRRETQYF.